The 12 T cell receptor beta chains reported below all come from one sample, sequenced in a study of CD8 T cells in Susac syndrome. Reverse transcription of roughly 0.5 to 1 ug RNA was performed with random hexamers. TCRdb redid the calling of the immunoSEQ multiplex PCR reads with MiXCR, one entry per CDR3 protein. The sample includes under 200,000 distinct CDR3 sequences, approximately 95% of them seen just once. The source material was CD8+ T cells from PBMCs. The receptors stem from a human donor with Susac syndrome.

In its sample, this clonotype was seen once. This chain connects TRBV13 to TRBJ2-1; no firm D call. Germline CDR1 PRHDT, CDR2 FYEKMQ (reference sequence). Trimming removed 1 base from V and 1 base from J, with 8 bases in between. The CDR3 is 15 residues long. The CDR3 loop reads CASSLAGESYNEQFF. CDR3 sequence (DNA): TGTGCCAGCAGCTTAGCTGGGGAATCCTACAATGAGCAGTTCTTC. Looking up the rest from reference TRBV13 and TRBJ2-1 gives the full variable domain: AAGVIQSPRHLIKEKRETATLKCYPIPRHDTVYWYQQGPGQDPQFLISFYEKMQSDKGSIPDRFSAQQFSDYHSELNMSSLELGDSALYFCASSLAGESYNEQFFGPGTRLTVL.

This sequence joins TRBV7-9 and TRBJ2-7; D is undetermined. In germline, CDR1 is SEHNR, CDR2 FQNEAQ (reference sequence). This CDR3 comprises 15 residues. V was pared by 6 bases and J by 5 bases, with 20 bases between. CDR3: CASRKGSAQVNEQYF. CDR3 bases: TGTGCCAGCAGAAAGGGATCTGCCCAGGTGAACGAGCAGTACTTC.

The rearrangement links TRBV3-1 to TRBJ2-3, with D unclear. The CDR3 runs 16 residues. V lost 0 bases, J lost 2 bases, and 12 bases lay in between. Germline CDR1 LGHDT, CDR2 YNNKEL (reference sequence). The CDR3, as DNA: TGTGCCAGCAGCCAAGAAAGTAGGGTTCCCACAGATACGCAGTATTTT. Its protein product is CASSQESRVPTDTQYF.

V is TRBV25-1 and J is TRBJ1-2; D is perhaps TRBD1 (6 bases). The CDR3 is 15 residues long. The germline gives CDR1 MGHDK, CDR2 SYGVNS. The germline V and J ends were trimmed by 6 bases and 5 bases, with 19 bases remaining between them. This CDR3 is CASSRATDSPYGYTF. Written as DNA, the CDR3 is TGTGCCAGCAGCCGAGCGACGGACAGCCCATATGGCTACACCTTC.

This rearrangement joins TRBV20-1 to TRBJ1-4; tentatively, D is TRBD1 (5 bases). The CDR3 contains 14 residues. V shed 5 bases and J shed 5 bases, with 15 bases lying between them. Per the germline V gene, CDR1 is DFQATT and CDR2 is SNEGSKA (reference sequence). This CDR3 reads CSAAPGPRNEKLFF. In DNA, the CDR3 is TGCAGTGCTGCCCCGGGACCTAGGAATGAAAAACTGTTTTTT.

This clonotype showed up just once. The chain recombines TRBV14 with TRBJ2-1, with 8 bases aligning to TRBD1. V lost 0 bases and J lost 0; bases outside the gene matches: 1. Germline CDR1 SGHDN, CDR2 FVKESK. CDR3 size: 16 residues. The CDR3 bases are TGTGCCAGCAGCCAAGACAGGGGGCCCTCCTACAATGAGCAGTTCTTC. Its protein product is CASSQDRGPSYNEQFF.

The chain has TRBV11-2 and TRBJ2-2; D not resolved. V was trimmed by 5 bases and J by 9 bases, leaving 4 bases between them. This CDR3 region has 10 residues. Germline CDR1 is SGHAT and CDR2 is FQNNGV. CDR3 DNA sequence: TGTGCCAGCAGCCTAAGGGAGCTGTTTTTT. This translates into CASSLRELFF.

This chain joins TRBV6-1 and TRBJ1-1; D unclear. The CDR3 has 8 amino acids. The germline V gene has CDR1 MNHNS and CDR2 SASEGT. V lost 8 bases, J lost 6 bases, and 1 base lay in between. CDR3 sequence reads: CASPEAFF. The CDR3 bases are TGTGCCAGCCCTGAAGCTTTCTTT.

The V and J genes are TRBV30 and TRBJ1-1; D uncertain. Germline CDR1 and CDR2: GTSNPN and SVGIG (reference sequence). Trimming removed 0 bases from V and 0 bases from J, with 8 bases in between. The CDR3 runs to 14 residues. The CDR3: CAWSVGHLNTEAFF. The CDR3 nucleotides are TGTGCCTGGAGTGTAGGGCATTTGAACACTGAAGCTTTCTTT.

The rearrangement uses TRBV7-9 and TRBJ2-1, with 12 bases lining up with TRBD2. The trim removed 6 bases at V and 9 bases at J, leaving 3 bases unmatched. The CDR3 has 13 amino acids. Germline CDR1 is SEHNR and CDR2 is FQNEAQ (reference sequence). The CDR3 reads CASRLAGGFEQFF. CDR3 sequence (DNA): TGTGCCAGCAGGCTAGCGGGGGGGTTTGAGCAGTTCTTC.

This chain joins TRBV7-9 and TRBJ2-1; 8 positions match TRBD2. CDR3 length: 17 residues. V was clipped by 5 bases and J by 0 bases; unmatched bases: 9. Germline values: CDR1 SEHNR, CDR2 FQNEAQ (reference sequence). This CDR3 reads CASSKRLALLSYNEQFF. The CDR3 region has the DNA TGTGCCAGCAGCAAACGACTAGCGTTGCTCTCCTACAATGAGCAGTTCTTC. The full variable domain, its missing parts supplied by reference TRBV7-9 and TRBJ2-1, is DTGVSQNPRHKITKRGQNVTFRCDPISEHNRLYWYRQTLGQGPEFLTYFQNEAQLEKSRLLSDRFSAERPKGSFSTLEIQRTEQGDSAMYLCASSKRLALLSYNEQFFGPGTRLTVL.

J is TRBJ1-4 and V is TRBV15, with D hard to call. Germline CDR1 reads LNHNV; CDR2 reads YYDKDF (reference sequence). This CDR3 is built from 15 residues. Trimming stripped 2 bases from V and 4 bases from J, with 11 bases between. The CDR3 nucleotides read TGTGCCACCAGCAGACAGAAAGTGGGTAATGAAAAACTGTTTTTT. Translation gives CATSRQKVGNEKLFF.